This T cell receptor (beta chain) was retrieved from a study of neurological immune-mediated disorders. General study results and limits: Multiple sclerosis was found to have the least TCR clonal expansion, below healthy controls, and HTLV-1-associated myelopathy the most.

V was shortened by 4 bases and J by 0 bases, with 7 bases between the two germline ends. This CDR3 region has 13 residues. The germline CDR1 and CDR2 sequences are LGHDT and YNNKEL (reference sequence). In this sample, this clonotype is medium-sized (0.01 to 0.1%). Its specificity is unknown. Individuals who volunteered at a blood bank located in Maryland, USA, made up the group of healthy controls. PBMCs numbering 2 million and stored at -80 C yielded the unsorted libraries. As for the cDNA, it was generated by 5'RACE with 10-nucleotide random UMIs. TCRdb re-called the 5' RACE reads through MiXCR, storing one row per CDR3 protein. The profile shows 20,000 to 30,000 distinct CDR3 sequences, about 6.3% of them singletons.

This rearrangement joins TRBV3-1 to TRBJ2-7, with D uncertain. The clonotype comes from a middle-aged woman in good health. The sample taken for sequencing was PBMCs. The CDR3 sequence: CASSLDHSYEQYF. The CDR3 bases are TGTGCCAGCAGCCTGGATCACTCCTACGAGCAGTACTTC.